This TCR beta chain is drawn from a study of blood T cells in healthy people across ages. Germline V gene sequence: CDR1 MNHEY, CDR2 SVGEGT. The CDR3 length is 14 residues. The V and J ends lost 6 bases and 5 bases respectively, with 15 bases between them. Donors were systemically healthy Caucasian individuals from Russia aged 6 to 90 years. This clonotype was counted only a few times. The antigen is unknown. With a J-beta primer mix and a sample-barcoded 5' primer, a second PCR ran about 6 to 11 cycles. A single record per CDR3 protein comes from TCRdb applying MiXCR to the 5' RACE reads. The data contain hundreds of thousands of distinct CDR3 sequences, roughly 48% of them singletons. The study's findings and limits: No one knew whether donors had CMV, which possibly confounded expanded clonotype changes. Compared with aged donors, long-lived donors showed fewer expanded clones, suggesting selection. PBMCs were not sorted, which prevented a conclusive comparison of naive versus antigen-experienced cells.

This receptor was obtained from a man younger than 40 in good health. The V and J genes are TRBV6-2 or TRBV6-3 and TRBJ2-3; D could derive from TRBD1 or TRBD2 (6 bases each). The sample was blood. In DNA, the CDR3 is TGTGCCAGCAGGAGAACGGGGGCAATAGATACGCAGTATTTT. It specifies CASRRTGAIDTQYF.